Listed here are 6 T cell receptor beta chains from one sample, sequenced in a study of cytomegalovirus exposure and HLA in healthy donors. TCRdb's copy holds only in-frame clones and misses some; the assay was immunoSEQ multiplex PCR. This repertoire shows about 56,000 clones, 90% to 95% found once; its top ten account for 0.95% to 1.3%. The specimen sequenced was PBMCs. The source of these receptors is a man aged 18 to 35 in good health and CMV-seronegative.

This rearrangement joins TRBV4-3 to TRBJ2-7; maybe TRBD1 (9 bases). Trimming removed 1 base at V and 7 bases at J, with 20 bases between. The CDR3 contains 16 residues. The germline V gene encodes CDR1 LGHNA and CDR2 YSLEER. The CDR3 DNA reads TGCGCCAGCAGCCAAGGCGGGGGGACAGGGTCGGAGGAGCAGTACTTC. Amino acids: CASSQGGGTGSEEQYF.

The CDR3 bases are TGTGCCAGTAGTTTAGCGGGAGGTTTCCACGAGCAGTACTTC. It encodes CASSLAGGFHEQYF. The V and J genes are TRBV19 and TRBJ2-7, with 10 bases matching TRBD2. Germline trimming cut 5 bases from V and 5 bases from J; bases unmatched to any gene: 6. The germline CDR1 and CDR2 sequences are LNHDA and SQIVND (reference sequence). The CDR3 runs to 14 residues.

The chain has TRBV7-6 and TRBJ2-1; TRBD2 might be the D (6 bases). Trimming took 4 bases from V and 9 from J, leaving 19 bases between them. The CDR3 has 15 amino acids. Germline CDR1 and CDR2: SGHVS and FNYEAQ. CDR3 residues: CASSSRDFTSSEQFF. The DNA for the CDR3 is TGTGCCAGCAGCTCCCGGGACTTCACTTCTTCTGAGCAGTTCTTC.

The rearrangement joins TRBV28 to TRBJ1-5, with 8 bases lining up with TRBD1. The CDR3 sequence is 14 residues long. Germline-derived CDR1 and CDR2 are MDHEN and SYDVKM. With V trimmed by 7 bases and J by 5 bases, 7 bases remained unmatched. CDR3 amino acids: CASTYLRGHQPQHF. The CDR3 DNA reads as TGTGCCAGCACCTATCTCAGGGGGCATCAGCCCCAGCATTTT.

The rearrangement joins TRBV27 to TRBJ2-1; the match to TRBD2 covers 9 bases. Trimming cost V 5 bases and J 7 bases; bases outside gene matches: 12. This CDR3 comprises 16 residues. The germline gives CDR1 MNHEY, CDR2 SMNVEV (reference sequence). In DNA form, the CDR3 reads TGTGCCAGCAGTCAACGACTAGCGGTCTACGGGAATGAGCAGTTCTTC. Its protein is CASSQRLAVYGNEQFF.

CDR3 protein: CASSLSYDNEQFF. DNA for the CDR3: TGTGCCAGCAGCTTATCCTATGACAATGAGCAGTTCTTC. V usage is TRBV11-2 and J usage is TRBJ2-1; D call uncertain. CDR3 size: 13 residues. Germline V gives CDR1 SGHAT, CDR2 FQNNGV. Trimming shortened V by 2 bases and J by 5 bases, and 7 bases separated the two germline ends.